This T cell receptor (beta chain) was identified during a study of shared clonotypes between healthy human individuals. Study findings and constraints: Despite large depth, sorted-subset datasets appeared incompletely sequenced. Naive CD4 clonotypes were shared across several donors at about 5.2%. Naive subsets generally had larger estimated richness than memory subsets.

V was clipped by 2 bases and J by 3 bases, with 22 bases between them. This CDR3 has 18 amino acids. Germline assignment: CDR1 MNHNS and CDR2 SASEGT. Deep-level assay runs were performed. Measured with immunoSEQ multiplex PCR; TCRdb has only the in-frame clones, and not every one. Of hundreds of thousands of clones detected, roughly 95% appear once; the ten largest clones hold 0.06%. To note about this clone: The target antigen is unknown.

Specimen: naive CD4+ T cells sorted from blood. The subset: CD45RA+ positively selected. This chain connects TRBV6-1 to TRBJ1-1; D is perhaps TRBD1 (6 bases). The source is a woman in her 30s in good health. Written as DNA, the CDR3 is TGTGCCAGCAGTGAAAAGTATTTCGGGGGCGCGGACGACACTGAAGCTTTCTTT. Translating gives CASSEKYFGGADDTEAFF.